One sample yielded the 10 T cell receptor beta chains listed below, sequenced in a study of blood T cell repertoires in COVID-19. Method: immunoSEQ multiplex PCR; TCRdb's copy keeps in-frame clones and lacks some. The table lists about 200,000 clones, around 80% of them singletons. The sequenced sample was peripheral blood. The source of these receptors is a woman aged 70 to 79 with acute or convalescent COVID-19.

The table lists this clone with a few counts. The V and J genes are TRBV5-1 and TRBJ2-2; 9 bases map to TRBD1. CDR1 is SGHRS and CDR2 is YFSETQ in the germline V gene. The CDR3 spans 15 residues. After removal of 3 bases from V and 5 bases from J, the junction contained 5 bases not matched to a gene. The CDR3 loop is CASSSRDRATGELFF. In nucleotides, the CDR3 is TGCGCCAGCAGCTCCCGGGACAGGGCTACCGGGGAGCTGTTTTTT.

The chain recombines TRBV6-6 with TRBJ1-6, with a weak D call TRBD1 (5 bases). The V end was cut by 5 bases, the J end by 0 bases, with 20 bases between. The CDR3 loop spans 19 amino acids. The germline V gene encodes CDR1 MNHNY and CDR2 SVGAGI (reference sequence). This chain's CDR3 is CASSPPLGGYSSYNSPLHF. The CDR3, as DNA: TGTGCCAGCAGTCCACCCTTGGGGGGGTACAGCTCCTATAATTCACCCCTCCACTTT.

The CDR3 sequence is CAIRGVTDQPQHF. The CDR3 DNA is TGTGCCATCAGAGGGGTGACTGATCAGCCCCAGCATTTT. The chain has TRBV10-3 and TRBJ1-5, with D tentatively TRBD1 (5 bases). Germline CDR1 is ENHRY and CDR2 is SYGVKD. The CDR3 is 13 amino acids. Trimming left V 6 bases short and J 5 bases short, with 11 bases between.

CDR3 residues: CASKAGSLSSYNSPLHF. DNA of the CDR3: TGTGCCAGTAAGGCGGGGAGCCTCAGCTCCTATAATTCACCCCTCCACTTT. This sequence joins TRBV19 and TRBJ1-6; D not certain. CDR3 length: 17 amino acids. Trimming removed 7 bases from V and 0 bases from J, with 16 bases in between. CDR1 LNHDA and CDR2 SQIVND come from the germline V gene (reference sequence).

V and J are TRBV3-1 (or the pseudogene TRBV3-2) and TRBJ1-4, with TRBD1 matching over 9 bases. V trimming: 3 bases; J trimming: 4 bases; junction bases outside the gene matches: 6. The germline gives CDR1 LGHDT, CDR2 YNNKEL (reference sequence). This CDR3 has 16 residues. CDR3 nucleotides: TGTGCCAGCAGCCATAGTGGGACAGGGTATAATGAAAAACTGTTTTTT. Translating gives CASSHSGTGYNEKLFF.

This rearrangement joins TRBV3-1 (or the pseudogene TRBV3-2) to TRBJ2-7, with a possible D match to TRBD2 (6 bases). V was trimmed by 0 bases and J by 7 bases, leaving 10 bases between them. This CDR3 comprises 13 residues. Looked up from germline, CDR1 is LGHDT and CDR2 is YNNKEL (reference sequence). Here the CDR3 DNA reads TGTGCCAGCAGCCAAGATTGGGCGGGGGAGCAGTACGTC. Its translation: CASSQDWAGEQYV.

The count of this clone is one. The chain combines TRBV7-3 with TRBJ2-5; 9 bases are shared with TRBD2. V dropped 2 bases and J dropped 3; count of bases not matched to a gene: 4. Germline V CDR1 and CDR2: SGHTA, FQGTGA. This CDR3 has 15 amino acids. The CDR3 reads CASSLGGLAKETQYF. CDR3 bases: TGTGCCAGCAGCTTAGGAGGACTAGCGAAAGAGACCCAGTACTTC.

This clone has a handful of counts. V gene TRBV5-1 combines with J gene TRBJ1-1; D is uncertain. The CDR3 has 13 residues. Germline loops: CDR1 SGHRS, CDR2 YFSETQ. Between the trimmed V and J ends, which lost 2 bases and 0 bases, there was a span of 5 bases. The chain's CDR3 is CASSLQLNTEAFF. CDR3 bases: TGCGCCAGCAGCTTACAGCTGAACACTGAAGCTTTCTTT.

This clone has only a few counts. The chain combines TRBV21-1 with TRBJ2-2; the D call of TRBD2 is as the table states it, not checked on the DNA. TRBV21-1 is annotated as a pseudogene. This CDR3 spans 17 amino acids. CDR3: CASSILLGLRNTGELFF. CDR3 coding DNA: TGTGCCAGCAGCATTCTATTAGGACTCAGGAACACCGGGGAGCTGTTTTTT.

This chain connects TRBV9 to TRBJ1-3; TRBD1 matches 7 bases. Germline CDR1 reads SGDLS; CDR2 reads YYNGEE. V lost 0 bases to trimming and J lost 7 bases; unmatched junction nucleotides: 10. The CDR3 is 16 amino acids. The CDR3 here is CASSVALGRGTNTIYF. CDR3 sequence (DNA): TGTGCCAGCAGCGTAGCTCTGGGCAGGGGGACCAACACCATATATTTT. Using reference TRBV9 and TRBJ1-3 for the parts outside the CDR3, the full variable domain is DSGVTQTPKHLITATGQRVTLRCSPRSGDLSVYWYQQSLDQGLQFLIQYYNGEERAKGNILERFSAQQFPDLHSELNLSSLELGDSALYFCASSVALGRGTNTIYFGEGSWLTVV.